One and the same sample provided the 19 T cell receptor beta chains below, sequenced in a study of blood T cell repertoires in COVID-19. The data were produced by immunoSEQ multiplex PCR, yet TCRdb's version contains in-frame clones alone and is incomplete. The sample holds about 300,000 clones, approximately 88% seen once. Source material: peripheral blood. These receptors were collected from a human donor with COVID-19, enrolled during active disease. The donor label of this sample is uncertain.

This clone came up once. V gene TRBV10-3 combines with J gene TRBJ2-7; D remains unclear. The CDR3 consists of 12 residues. V was cut by 4 bases and J by 2 bases, with 6 bases left in between. CDR1 and CDR2 (germline): ENHRY, SYGVKD. DNA of the CDR3: TGTGCCATCAGTGCACAAGCCTACGAGCAGTACTTC. Translated: CAISAQAYEQYF.

The V gene is TRBV7-2, the J gene TRBJ1-6; D unclear. Trimming stripped 1 base from V and 13 bases from J, with 17 bases between. The germline CDR1 and CDR2 sequences are SGHTA and FQGNSA. The CDR3 is 15 amino acids. This CDR3 reads CASSLDQAAGGPLHF. For the CDR3, the DNA is TGTGCCAGCAGCTTAGACCAGGCCGCCGGCGGGCCCCTCCACTTT.

This sequence joins TRBV18 and TRBJ2-5; 9 bases are shared with TRBD2. There are 17 residues in the CDR3. Germline V gene data show CDR1 as KGHSH and CDR2 as LQKENI. V shed 1 base, J shed 0 bases, and the junction held 6 bases outside the gene matches. The CDR3 region is CASSPRRGGPDQETQYF. In nucleotides, the CDR3 is TGTGCCAGCTCACCACGGCGGGGGGGCCCGGACCAAGAGACCCAGTACTTC.

This chain joins TRBV7-6 and TRBJ2-7, with 7 bases identical to TRBD2. The CDR3 covers 17 residues. J was trimmed by 2 bases and V by 5 bases; bases with no gene match: 15. In germline, CDR1 is SGHVS, CDR2 FNYEAQ. CDR3 in DNA: TGTGCCAGCAGCCGAACGGGACTACCTGCGCCCCCCTACGAGCAGTACTTC. This encodes CASSRTGLPAPPYEQYF.

This chain joins TRBV5-1 and TRBJ1-1; D remains unclear. The germline gives CDR1 SGHRS, CDR2 YFSETQ. The V end was cut by 4 bases, the J end by 1 base, with 8 bases between. This CDR3 has 13 residues. This chain's CDR3 is CASSPRGNTEAFF. In DNA, the CDR3 is TGCGCCAGCAGCCCTCGAGGGAACACTGAAGCTTTCTTT.

The CDR3 loop reads CATSRVRTGGFHEQYF. In DNA form, the CDR3 reads TGTGCCACCAGCAGAGTCAGGACAGGGGGCTTTCACGAGCAGTACTTC. The chain is built from TRBV15 and TRBJ2-7; 11 bases match TRBD1. This CDR3 is built from 16 residues. The germline CDR1 and CDR2 sequences are LNHNV and YYDKDF (reference sequence). The J segment lost 5 bases and the V segment lost 1 base, leaving 7 bases of the junction unmatched.

This clone has a handful of counts. The chain joins TRBV19 to TRBJ2-7; 9 nucleotides agree with TRBD2. Per germline, CDR1 LNHDA and CDR2 SQIVND (reference sequence). This CDR3 contains 15 residues. Trimming took 0 bases from V and 1 from J; bases not matched to a gene: 1. The CDR3 nucleotides read TGTGCCAGTAGTATAGAACTAGCGGGTTCCTACGAGCAGTACTTC. It encodes CASSIELAGSYEQYF.

The rearrangement links TRBV6-5 to TRBJ1-3; maybe TRBD1 (6 bases). Germline loops: CDR1 MNHEY, CDR2 SVGAGI. The CDR3 extends over 16 amino acids. V shed 2 bases and J shed 0 bases, with 11 bases lying between them. The CDR3 DNA follows: TGTGCCAGCAGTTACACCCGAGGGGGCTCTGGAAACACCATATATTTT. It encodes CASSYTRGGSGNTIYF.

The chain joins TRBV28 to TRBJ1-1, with D maybe TRBD1 (6 bases). The CDR3 loop spans 14 amino acids. Between the trimmed V and J ends, which lost 3 bases and 1 base, there was a span of 9 bases. Germline assignment: CDR1 MDHEN and CDR2 SYDVKM. CDR3 loop: CASSFPGENTEAFF. Here the CDR3 DNA reads TGTGCCAGCAGTTTCCCAGGGGAGAACACTGAAGCTTTCTTT.

The gene calls are TRBV19 and TRBJ2-5, with TRBD1 matching 9 bases. Germline assignment: CDR1 LNHDA and CDR2 SQIVND (reference sequence). V gave up 7 bases and J gave up 2 bases; unmatched junction bases: 11. The CDR3 length is 16 residues. CDR3 region: CASTSSRDRVQETQYF. For the CDR3, the DNA is TGTGCCAGTACCTCAAGCCGGGACAGGGTTCAAGAGACCCAGTACTTC.

This chain links TRBV29-1 with TRBJ2-5, with a weak D call TRBD2 (6 bases). The CDR3 has 11 residues. The V gene's germline CDR1 is SQVTM and CDR2 ANQGSEA. The ends were cut back, 4 bases at V and 9 bases at J, with 12 bases in the middle. CDR3 DNA sequence: TGCAGCGTTGTAGGAGGGGAGGCCCAGTACTTC. It translates to CSVVGGEAQYF.

V gene TRBV28 combines with J gene TRBJ1-2; D might be TRBD1 (5 bases). The CDR3 spans 13 residues. Trimming removed 5 bases at V and 4 bases at J, with 11 bases between. From germline, CDR1 is MDHEN and CDR2 SYDVKM. CDR3 loop: CASSGGGGYGYTF. CDR3 bases: TGTGCCAGCAGTGGGGGAGGAGGCTATGGCTACACCTTC.

The rearrangement links TRBV28 to TRBJ1-4; 7 bases fit TRBD1. V dropped 7 bases and J dropped 5; count of bases not matched to a gene: 7. Germline V lookup: CDR1 MDHEN, CDR2 SYDVKM. The CDR3 runs 14 residues. The CDR3 here is CASIGGTVNEKLFF. CDR3 DNA sequence: TGTGCCAGCATCGGCGGGACAGTCAATGAAAAACTGTTTTTT.

This clone has just one count. The chain links TRBV5-6 to TRBJ1-1; TRBD1 might be the D (5 bases). The CDR3 is made up of 14 amino acids. Germline CDR1 SGHDT, CDR2 YYEEEE. Trimming pared 4 bases from V and 4 bases from J, leaving 14 bases between. The DNA for the CDR3 is TGTGCCAGCAGCCCTGACAACGGGGGCACTGAAGCTTTCTTT. It encodes CASSPDNGGTEAFF.

V and J are TRBV4-1 and TRBJ2-3, with 13 nucleotides matching TRBD2. This CDR3 is 19 amino acids long. The germline V gene has CDR1 MGHRA and CDR2 YSYEKL. Trimming took 1 base from V and 2 from J; bases not matched to a gene: 9. The CDR3 DNA reads as TGCGCCAGCAGCCAAGTAAACTGGGGACTAGCGGGACCCACAGATACGCAGTATTTT. It specifies CASSQVNWGLAGPTDTQYF.

V gene TRBV11-2 combines with J gene TRBJ2-3; TRBD2 aligns across 8 bases. Germline V gives CDR1 SGHAT, CDR2 FQNNGV. The CDR3 totals 14 residues. The junction had 12 bases not matched to a gene; V was cut back by 6 bases and J by 10 bases. This CDR3 reads CASSIKREFQAQYF. The CDR3 DNA is TGTGCCAGCAGTATTAAGCGGGAGTTTCAGGCGCAGTATTTT.

V usage is TRBV7-9 and J usage is TRBJ1-2, with 7 bases identical to TRBD1. The CDR3 runs 14 residues. Germline CDR1 reads SEHNR; CDR2 reads FQNEAQ (reference sequence). The trim removed 7 bases at V and 4 bases at J, leaving 9 bases unmatched. The CDR3: CASTRGGEVYGYTF. The DNA of the CDR3 is TGTGCCAGCACCAGGGGGGGTGAGGTCTATGGCTACACCTTC.

This clone was seen a few times. This chain uses TRBV20-1 with TRBJ2-1, with 10 bases that match TRBD1. Germline V CDR1 and CDR2: DFQATT, SNEGSKA (reference sequence). The CDR3 is 11 residues long. With 0 bases clipped from V and 14 bases from J, the junction kept 1 base outside the gene matches. In DNA form, the CDR3 reads TGCAGTGCTAGAGATGGACAGGGGGAGTTCTTC. Its protein is CSARDGQGEFF.

CDR3 sequence (DNA): TGCGCCAGCAGCCAAGCCTCCCATAGGCAGTATTTT. Translating it yields CASSQASHRQYF. The rearrangement joins TRBV4-1 to TRBJ2-3; no firm D call. The CDR3 consists of 12 residues. The V end lost 1 base, the J end lost 11 bases, and 10 bases lay between the germline ends. Germline values: CDR1 MGHRA, CDR2 YSYEKL.